This T cell receptor beta chain is drawn from a study of blood T cells in healthy people across ages. Study outcomes and limitations: The unsorted PBMCs prevented any conclusive comparison of naive versus antigen-experienced cells.

This clonotype was observed at least ten times. What it binds is unknown. Trimming left V 5 bases short and J 3 bases short, with 17 bases between. CDR3 length: 14 amino acids. CDR1 DFQATT and CDR2 SNEGSKA come from the germline V gene (reference sequence). PCR was performed a second time for about 7 to 12 cycles using a sample-barcoded 5' primer and a J-beta primer mix. TCRdb re-analysed the 5' RACE reads in MiXCR, keeping a single row per CDR3 protein. This repertoire shows over 700,000 distinct CDR3 sequences, 53% found once; its top ten account for approximately 40%. Sequencing was performed on blood. The genes are TRBV20-1 and TRBJ2-7; D is unresolved. The origin of this receptor is a man of 80 years or more in good health. This CDR3 is CSARSNNQFYEQYF. CDR3 coding DNA: TGCAGTGCTCGATCCAATAACCAGTTCTACGAGCAGTACTTC.